This T cell receptor beta chain was identified in a study of shared clonotypes between healthy human individuals. Whole-study results and caveats: Among a handful of donors, about 5% of naive CD4 clonotypes were found in common. On the whole, naive subsets had larger estimated richness than memory subsets had.

This CDR3 contains 14 residues. CDR1 and CDR2 (germline): MNHEY, SVGAGI. Trimming removed 3 bases from V and 2 bases from J; junction bases left unmatched: 4. On this clone itself: Its antigen is as yet unknown. The same CDR3 arises from other DNA sequences in this sample as well.

Generated by immunoSEQ multiplex PCR, the TCRdb table keeps only in-frame clones and is missing some. This table has a few million clones, 93% appearing once. The sequencing sample was made of naive CD4+ T cells from PBMCs. As for subset: CD45RA+ positively selected. The V and J genes are TRBV6-5 and TRBJ2-7, with 7 bases that match TRBD2. This receptor was taken from a man between 18 and 35 years old in good health. Some clones in this sample may be carry-over from other donors' samples. The CDR3 region has the DNA TGTGCCAGCAGTTATTCCCGGGGGGCCTACGAGCAGTACTTC. Protein product: CASSYSRGAYEQYF.